The clone carrying this T cell receptor beta chain has only a few counts. The antigen is undetermined. Repertoires were generated with immunoSEQ multiplex PCR, while TCRdb's copy carries only in-frame clones and drops some. Counted here are 85,000 to 100,000 clones, under 80% occurring once; the ten biggest clones make up less than 50%. This sample was included in a study of shared clonotypes between healthy human individuals. The CDR3 extends over 15 amino acids. V was clipped by 7 bases and J by 2 bases; unmatched bases: 10. Germline-derived CDR1 and CDR2 are MNHNS and SASEGT. Study-level findings and limits: Even with large depth, rarefaction showed that sorted-subset sequencing was incomplete.

The sequence was obtained from a man in his thirties or forties in good health. The gene calls are TRBV6-1 and TRBJ1-2; 7 nucleotides match TRBD1. The sequenced sample consisted of memory CD8+ T cells sorted from blood. Described subset: CD45RO+ cells pooled with CCR7-negative TemRA cells. This CDR3 is CASNSCQGGNYGYTF. Here the CDR3 DNA reads TGTGCCAGCAATTCCTGCCAGGGGGGGAACTATGGCTACACCTTC.